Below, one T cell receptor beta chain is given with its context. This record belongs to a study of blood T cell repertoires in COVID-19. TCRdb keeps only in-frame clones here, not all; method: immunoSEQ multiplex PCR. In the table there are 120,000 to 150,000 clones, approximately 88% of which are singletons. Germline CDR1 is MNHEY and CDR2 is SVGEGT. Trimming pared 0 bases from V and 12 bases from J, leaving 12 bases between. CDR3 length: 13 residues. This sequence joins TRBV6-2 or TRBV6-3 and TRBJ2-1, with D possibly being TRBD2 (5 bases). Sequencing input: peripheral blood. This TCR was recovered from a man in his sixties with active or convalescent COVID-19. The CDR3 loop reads CASSYSGERAQFF. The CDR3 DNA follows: TGTGCCAGCAGTTACTCTGGGGAGAGGGCGCAGTTCTTC.